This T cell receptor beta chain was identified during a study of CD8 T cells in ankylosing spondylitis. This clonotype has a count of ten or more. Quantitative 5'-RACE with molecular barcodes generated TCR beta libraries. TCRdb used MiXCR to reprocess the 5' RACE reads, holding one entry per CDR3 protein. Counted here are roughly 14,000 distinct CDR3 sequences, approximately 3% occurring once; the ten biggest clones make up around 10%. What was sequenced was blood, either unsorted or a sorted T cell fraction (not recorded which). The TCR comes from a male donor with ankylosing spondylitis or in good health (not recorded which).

CDR3 sequence (DNA): TGTGCCAGCAGCGCAACGGACAGGGGGAACACTGAAGCTTTCTTT. Amino acid sequence: CASSATDRGNTEAFF. This rearrangement joins TRBV9 to TRBJ1-1; 9 bases match TRBD1. The length of the CDR3 is 15 residues. Germline V lookup: CDR1 SGDLS, CDR2 YYNGEE. The ends lost 3 bases at V and 1 base at J; junction bases unmatched: 4.